Shown below are 7 T cell receptor beta chains from a single sample sequenced in a study of shared clonotypes between healthy human individuals. Repertoires were generated with immunoSEQ multiplex PCR, while TCRdb's copy carries only in-frame clones and drops some. This sample has roughly 2.5 million clones, with around nine tenths found just once. Sample: naive CD4+ T cells sorted from blood. Subset described: CD45RA+ positively selected. Receptor source: a man younger than 35 in good health.

The chain carries TRBV27 and TRBJ2-1, with 11 bases lining up with TRBD2. Per germline, CDR1 MNHEY and CDR2 SMNVEV (reference sequence). V gave up 4 bases and J gave up 6 bases; unmatched junction bases: 5. CDR3 length equals 15 residues. The CDR3 reads CASSSGLAGVNEQFF. In DNA, the CDR3 is TGTGCCAGCAGTTCAGGACTAGCGGGTGTCAATGAGCAGTTCTTC.

CDR3 nucleotide sequence: TGTGCCAGCAGCTCCTTCCCCACTGAAGCTTTCTTT. Its protein is CASSSFPTEAFF. The chain joins TRBV5-4 to TRBJ1-1; D unclear. V was trimmed by 3 bases and J by 4 bases, leaving 7 bases between them. This CDR3 has 12 amino acids. Germline V lookup: CDR1 SGHNT, CDR2 YYREEE (reference sequence).

The rearrangement uses TRBV29-1 and TRBJ1-1; D may be TRBD1 (6 bases). CDR3 length: 16 amino acids. Germline V gives CDR1 SQVTM, CDR2 ANQGSEA. Trimming cost V 2 bases and J 0 bases, with 16 bases left between them. In DNA form, the CDR3 reads TGCAGCGTTGAATTCTTGGGGACAAACATGAACACTGAAGCTTTCTTT. Its translation: CSVEFLGTNMNTEAFF.

The rearrangement joins TRBV7-9 to TRBJ2-7, with D possibly matching TRBD1 (5 bases). The CDR3 totals 11 residues. With 3 bases removed from V and 13 bases from J, the gap between germline ends came to 13 bases. Germline V gene sequence: CDR1 SEHNR, CDR2 FQNEAQ (reference sequence). The chain's CDR3 is CASSFREGVYF. CDR3 in DNA: TGTGCCAGCAGCTTTAGGGAAGGGGTCTACTTC.

In this sample, this clone turned up once. V is TRBV28 and J is TRBJ1-5; D is unclear. Germline values: CDR1 MDHEN, CDR2 SYDVKM. The CDR3 loop spans 14 amino acids. Trimming removed 8 bases from V and 5 bases from J, with 16 bases in between. CDR3 sequence reads: CASHYEGAHQPQHF. In DNA form, the CDR3 reads TGTGCCAGCCACTACGAGGGAGCCCATCAGCCCCAGCATTTT.

The rearrangement joins TRBV5-1 to TRBJ2-7; TRBD1 matches 8 bases. CDR1 and CDR2 (germline): SGHRS, YFSETQ. The CDR3 spans 19 residues. V gave up 5 bases and J gave up 2 bases; unmatched junction bases: 21. DNA for the CDR3: TGCGCCAGCAGAACCGCCGGGACAGGACAACGAGCCAGAACCTACGAGCAGTACTTC. It translates to CASRTAGTGQRARTYEQYF.

The rearrangement joins TRBV18 to TRBJ2-5; 9 bases fit TRBD1. The CDR3 totals 15 residues. Germline loops: CDR1 KGHSH, CDR2 LQKENI. V shed 4 bases and J 4 bases; nucleotides not matched to a gene: 7. The chain's CDR3 is CASSRRDRESETQYF. CDR3 coding DNA: TGTGCCAGCTCACGCCGGGACAGGGAATCAGAGACCCAGTACTTC.